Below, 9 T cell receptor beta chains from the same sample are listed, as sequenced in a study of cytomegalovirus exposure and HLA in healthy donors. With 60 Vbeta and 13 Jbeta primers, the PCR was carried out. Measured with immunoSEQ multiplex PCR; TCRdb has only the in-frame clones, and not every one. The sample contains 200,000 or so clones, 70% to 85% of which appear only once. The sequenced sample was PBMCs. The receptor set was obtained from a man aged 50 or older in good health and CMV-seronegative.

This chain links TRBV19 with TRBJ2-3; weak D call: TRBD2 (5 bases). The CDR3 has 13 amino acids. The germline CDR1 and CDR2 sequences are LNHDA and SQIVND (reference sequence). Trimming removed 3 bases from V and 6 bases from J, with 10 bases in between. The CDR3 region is CASSIGVSDTQYF. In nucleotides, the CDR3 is TGTGCCAGTAGTATCGGGGTTTCGGATACGCAGTATTTT.

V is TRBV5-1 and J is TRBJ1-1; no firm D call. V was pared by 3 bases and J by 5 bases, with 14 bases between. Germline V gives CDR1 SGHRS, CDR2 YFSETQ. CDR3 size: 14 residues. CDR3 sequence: CASSSDLPGTEAFF. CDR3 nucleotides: TGCGCCAGCAGCTCTGACCTCCCGGGGACTGAAGCTTTCTTT.

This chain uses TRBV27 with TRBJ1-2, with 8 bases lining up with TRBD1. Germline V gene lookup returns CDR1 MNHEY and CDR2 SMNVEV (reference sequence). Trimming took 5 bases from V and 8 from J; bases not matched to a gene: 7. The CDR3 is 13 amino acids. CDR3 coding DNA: TGTGCCAGCAGTACACAGGGGGTAGGAGGCTACACCTTC. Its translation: CASSTQGVGGYTF.

CDR3 sequence: CASSSSAGLPSTDTQYF. CDR3 sequence (DNA): TGTGCCAGCAGTTCCTCCGCGGGACTACCAAGCACAGATACGCAGTATTTT. The V and J genes are TRBV11-3 and TRBJ2-3; 7 nucleotides agree with TRBD2. Germline CDR1 is SGHNT and CDR2 is YENEEA. The J segment lost 0 bases and the V segment lost 6 bases, leaving 12 bases of the junction unmatched. The CDR3 has 17 amino acids.

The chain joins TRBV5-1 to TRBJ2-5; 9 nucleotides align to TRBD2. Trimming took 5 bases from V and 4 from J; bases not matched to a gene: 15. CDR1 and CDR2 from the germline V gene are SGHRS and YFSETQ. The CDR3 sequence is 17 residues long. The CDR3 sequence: CASSYEGGGRAGETQYF. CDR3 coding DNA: TGCGCCAGCAGTTATGAGGGGGGCGGGAGGGCCGGAGAGACCCAGTACTTC.

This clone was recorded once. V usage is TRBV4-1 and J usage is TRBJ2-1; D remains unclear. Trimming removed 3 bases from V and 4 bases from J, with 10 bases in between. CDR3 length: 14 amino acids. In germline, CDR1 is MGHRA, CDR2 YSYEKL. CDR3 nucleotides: TGCGCCAGCAGCCAGGAGACTGATTACAATGAGCAGTTCTTC. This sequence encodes CASSQETDYNEQFF.

The CDR3 nucleotides are TGTGCCAGCAGTTTAGTGGCCAATGAGCAGTTCTTC. Its protein product is CASSLVANEQFF. The chain combines TRBV27 with TRBJ2-1; D gene uncertain. This CDR3 is 12 amino acids long. In germline, CDR1 is MNHEY, CDR2 SMNVEV (reference sequence). The V and J ends lost 2 bases and 6 bases respectively, with 5 bases between them.

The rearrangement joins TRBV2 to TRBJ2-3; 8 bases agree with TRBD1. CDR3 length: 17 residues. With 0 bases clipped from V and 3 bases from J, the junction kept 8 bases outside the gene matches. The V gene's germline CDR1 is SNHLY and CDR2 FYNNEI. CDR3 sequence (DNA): TGTGCCAGCAGTGAAGCGATGTGGACAGGGTTGACAGATACGCAGTATTTT. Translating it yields CASSEAMWTGLTDTQYF.

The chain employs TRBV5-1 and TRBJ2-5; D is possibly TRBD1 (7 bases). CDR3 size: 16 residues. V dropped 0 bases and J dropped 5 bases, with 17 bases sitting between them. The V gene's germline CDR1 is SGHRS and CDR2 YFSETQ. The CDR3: CASSLGSLQGRETQYF. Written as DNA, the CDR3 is TGCGCCAGCAGCTTGGGGTCCCTACAGGGGAGGGAGACCCAGTACTTC.